This T cell receptor (beta chain) was documented in a study of blood T cell repertoires in COVID-19. The overall study: The analysed material was cDNA or gDNA that came from T cells, B-cell-depleted T cells, or PBMCs.

Between the trimmed V and J ends, which lost 6 bases and 2 bases, there was a span of 10 bases. The CDR3 length is 13 residues. CDR1 and CDR2 (germline): MNHEY, SVGAGI. Sequencing was performed with immunoSEQ multiplex PCR; in TCRdb, only in-frame clones are kept and a portion is missing. Among about 68,000 clones listed, approximately 83% were seen once. The clonotype originates from a man at least 80 years old with acute or convalescent COVID-19. J is TRBJ1-1 and V is TRBV6-5, with a tentative D call TRBD1 (5 bases). What was sequenced was peripheral blood. The CDR3 protein is CASSGQSNTEAFF. As DNA, the CDR3 is TGTGCCAGCAGCGGACAATCTAACACTGAAGCTTTCTTT.